These T cell receptor beta chains were read from a single sample in a study of blood T cell repertoires in COVID-19. Clones were read by immunoSEQ multiplex PCR, and TCRdb kept only the in-frame ones, dropping some. This sample has 350,000 or so clones; more than 90% occur once, and the top ten carry about a fifth. The sequencing input was PBMCs or T cells enriched from blood (not recorded which). Receptors originate from a woman aged 25 to 45 who had recovered from COVID-19. Both conserved end residues are trimmed from each CDR3. D genes are given only for firm matches.

V gene	J gene	D gene	CDR3 protein
TRBV28	TRBJ1-5	.	ASRPGWVDQPQH
TRBV28	TRBJ2-3	.	ASLAWGSSTDTQY
TRBV19	TRBJ2-7	.	ASSARHNSYEQY
TRBV7-9	TRBJ1-4	.	ASSYTHGSGVEKLF
TRBV3-1/TRBV3-2	TRBJ1-4	.	ASKGAGEKLF
TRBV19	TRBJ2-3	TRBD1	ASRGQNTDTQY
TRBV28	TRBJ1-5	TRBD1	ASRSGTGAFGNQPQH
TRBV6-5	TRBJ1-6	.	ASSLNSPLH
TRBV7-2	TRBJ2-6	TRBD1	ASSSGQGFRGANVLT
TRBV6-5	TRBJ1-2	.	ASSYVRGRGGGYT
TRBV4-1	TRBJ2-1	.	ASSRQTEDDEQF
TRBV7-6	TRBJ1-4	TRBD1	ASSQGAANEKLF
TRBV4-1	TRBJ2-7	TRBD2	ASSPGRGGTYEQY
TRBV28	TRBJ2-7	TRBD1	ASSLGGQGLNEQY
TRBV6-5	TRBJ1-6	TRBD1	ASQRDRLSPLH
TRBV27	TRBJ1-6	TRBD1	ASSQRQGEGSPLH
TRBV7-2	TRBJ2-7	TRBD1	ASSPTRGPYEQY
TRBV11-2	TRBJ2-3	TRBD1	ASSSFGQAVGNTQY
TRBV11-2	TRBJ2-7	TRBD2	ASSLPGLAGASREQY
TRBV5-4	TRBJ2-2	.	ASSHLNTGELF
TRBV12-5	TRBJ2-7	TRBD1	ASAGQNSYEQY
TRBV5-4	TRBJ1-6	TRBD1	ASSLGQGNSPLH
TRBV28	TRBJ2-7	TRBD2	ASSSGTSLHEQY
TRBV7-8	TRBJ1-5	.	ASSLVPWSGGAGDVQPQH
TRBV9	TRBJ2-5	.	ASSVGAGHQETQY
TRBV2	TRBJ2-7	.	ASREDSVTYEQY
TRBV9	TRBJ2-5	.	ASSVTYRVQETQY
TRBV24-1	TRBJ2-3	.	ATSEVDRGDTQY
TRBV7-3	TRBJ1-2	TRBD1	ARAPGQGAGGYT
TRBV28	TRBJ2-7	TRBD1	ASSLTGVSSYEQY
TRBV4-1	TRBJ2-7	.	ASSQETLEYEQY
TRBV18	TRBJ1-1	.	ASSPTRDTEAF
TRBV9	TRBJ2-3	TRBD2	ASSVASGGSRIDTQY
TRBV5-6	TRBJ1-1	.	ASSLGSGSTEAF
TRBV15	TRBJ2-1	.	ATSSPTGSNYYEQF
TRBV21-1	TRBJ2-7	.	ASSKPGGEQERSYEQY
TRBV7-2	TRBJ1-1	.	ASSLAVGPYTEAF
TRBV20-1	TRBJ1-1	TRBD1	SASTRDSLTWNTEAF
TRBV28	TRBJ2-2	TRBD2	ASSSLAGVVGELF
TRBV10-3	TRBJ1-2	TRBD1	AIRDRSGGYT
TRBV27	TRBJ2-7	.	ASSLSRSGSYEQY